This passage covers 18 T cell receptor beta chains from one sample sequenced in a study of T cell repertoires in cytomegalovirus infection. TCRdb recomputed calls from the reads with MiXCR, one row per CDR3 protein. This table has a few hundred thousand distinct CDR3 sequences, roughly 16% appearing once. The sample consisted of PBMCs. All receptors derive from a human donor in good health (CMV status not recorded). Some clones in this sample may be carry-over from other donors' samples.

This clonotype has only a few counts. The gene calls are TRBV3-1 and TRBJ1-3; D gene ambiguous. Trimming cost V 3 bases and J 4 bases, with 10 bases left between them. This CDR3 is 14 amino acids long. CDR1 and CDR2 (germline): LGHDT, YNNKEL (reference sequence). The CDR3 DNA follows: TGTGCCAGCAGCCAGGAGGGAGCCGGAAACACCATATATTTT. Translation gives CASSQEGAGNTIYF.

This clonotype turned up a few times. V usage is TRBV20-1 and J usage is TRBJ2-5; no clear D gene. V was cut by 4 bases and J by 1 base, with 7 bases left in between. The CDR3 is 12 amino acids. The germline CDR1 and CDR2 sequences are DFQATT and SNEGSKA (reference sequence). CDR3: CSAKIVQETQYF. The CDR3, as DNA: TGCAGTGCTAAGATTGTCCAAGAGACCCAGTACTTC.

About this clonotype itself: A much larger clone is a single base away; this may be a read error. The V gene is TRBV7-9, the J gene TRBJ2-5; a possible D gene is TRBD1 (6 bases). This CDR3 spans 13 amino acids. Germline V CDR1 and CDR2: SEHNR, FQNEAQ (reference sequence). Trimming took off 3 bases at V and 3 bases at J, with 8 bases between the two ends. The CDR3 reads CASSLDSEETQYF. The CDR3, as DNA: TGTGCCAGCAGCTTGGACAGCGAAGAGACCCAGTACTTC.

The chain carries TRBV7-2 and TRBJ1-2; no clear D gene. This CDR3 comprises 13 residues. V shed 2 bases and J shed 4 bases, with 8 bases lying between them. The V gene's germline CDR1 is SGHTA and CDR2 FQGNSA. The CDR3 spells CASSLTEGYGYTF. CDR3 bases: TGTGCCAGCAGCTTAACGGAAGGCTATGGCTACACCTTC.

The chain is built from TRBV28 and TRBJ2-7; 10 bases are a match to TRBD2. With V trimmed by 9 bases and J by 2 bases, 7 bases remained unmatched. The CDR3 is 14 residues long. CDR1 and CDR2 (germline): MDHEN, SYDVKM. In nucleotides, the CDR3 is TGTGCCAGATCTTCTAGCGGGGGCCCCTACGAGCAGTACTTC. The encoded protein is CARSSSGGPYEQYF.

The V and J genes are TRBV4-2 and TRBJ1-3; 7 positions match TRBD1. In germline, CDR1 is LGHNA, CDR2 YNFKEQ. The CDR3 consists of 15 residues. J gave up 5 bases and V 0 bases, and 4 bases lay outside the gene matches. The chain's CDR3 is CASSQEVGQRNTIYF. Here the CDR3 DNA reads TGTGCCAGCAGCCAAGAGGTGGGACAGAGAAACACCATATATTTT.

This clonotype turned up a few times. The chain joins TRBV20-1 to TRBJ2-7, with 11 nucleotides matching TRBD2. V shed 1 base and J 2 bases; nucleotides not matched to a gene: 4. Per the germline V gene, CDR1 is DFQATT and CDR2 is SNEGSKA (reference sequence). This CDR3 spans 15 amino acids. CDR3 bases: TGCAGTGCTAGAGTAGGGACTAGCGGAACCTACGAGCAGTACTTC. This translates into CSARVGTSGTYEQYF.

This clonotype occurred a few times. This rearrangement joins TRBV4-1 to TRBJ1-2, with D possibly being TRBD1 (6 bases). The CDR3 loop spans 15 amino acids. CDR1 and CDR2 (germline): MGHRA, YSYEKL. The V and J ends lost 4 bases and 6 bases respectively, with 18 bases between them. This CDR3 reads CASSRPGQSGDGYTF. The CDR3 nucleotides are TGCGCCAGCAGCCGGCCAGGACAGTCGGGGGATGGCTACACCTTC.

The sample holds many counts of this clonotype. The gene calls are TRBV7-2 and TRBJ1-2; 11 bases are a match to TRBD1. CDR3 length: 16 amino acids. V was clipped by 0 bases and J by 2 bases; unmatched bases: 2. Per the germline V gene, CDR1 is SGHTA and CDR2 is FQGNSA. For the CDR3, the DNA is TGTGCCAGCAGCTTAGCCGGGACAGGGGGAAACTATGGCTACACCTTC. It is translated as CASSLAGTGGNYGYTF.

This clonotype has just a few counts. The gene calls are TRBV7-2 and TRBJ2-3, with 15 bases identical to TRBD2. The CDR3 extends over 17 amino acids. The germline V gene has CDR1 SGHTA and CDR2 FQGNSA. Trimming removed 5 bases from V and 3 bases from J; junction bases left unmatched: 6. The CDR3 DNA is TGTGCCAGCAGCCCCTGGACTAGCGGGGGGGCAACAGATACGCAGTATTTT. Translating it yields CASSPWTSGGATDTQYF. The entire variable domain, with the rest obtained from reference TRBV7-2 and TRBJ2-3, is as follows: GAGVSQSPSNKVTEKGKDVELRCDPISGHTALYWYRQSLGQGLEFLIYFQGNSAPDKSGLPSDRFSAERTGGSVSTLTIQRTQQEDSAVYLCASSPWTSGGATDTQYFGPGTRLTVL.

This clonotype was seen at least ten times. V gene TRBV7-6 combines with J gene TRBJ1-6; the D is unclear. CDR3 size: 12 residues. V was trimmed by 5 bases and J by 8 bases, leaving 7 bases between them. Germline loops: CDR1 SGHVS, CDR2 FNYEAQ. The chain's CDR3 is CASSPGYSPLHF. In nucleotides, the CDR3 is TGTGCCAGCAGCCCGGGTTATTCACCCCTCCACTTT.

The rearrangement uses TRBV20-1 and TRBJ2-7; 10 bases fit TRBD1. Germline lookup yields CDR1 DFQATT and CDR2 SNEGSKA (reference sequence). This CDR3 spans 15 amino acids. The V gene end was trimmed by 6 bases and the J gene end by 2 bases; junction bases not matched to a gene: 10. As DNA, the CDR3 is TGCAGTGCCATTTCCGGGACAGGGGCGACCTACGAGCAGTACTTC. The encoded protein is CSAISGTGATYEQYF.

V and J are TRBV29-1 and TRBJ2-1; D might be TRBD1 (6 bases). The CDR3 runs 16 residues. Germline V gene data show CDR1 as SQVTM and CDR2 as ANQGSEA. V gave up 4 bases and J gave up 1 base, with 17 bases separating them. DNA for the CDR3: TGCAGCGTTGCGGGAACAGGGTTAGAGTCCTACAATGAGCAGTTCTTC. Translated: CSVAGTGLESYNEQFF.

This clonotype was seen ten or more times. The V call is TRBV7-2, the J call TRBJ1-5, with D perhaps TRBD1 (5 bases). The CDR3 spans 15 residues. Trimming pared 1 base from V and 5 bases from J, leaving 12 bases between. Germline loops: CDR1 SGHTA, CDR2 FQGNSA. CDR3 sequence (DNA): TGTGCCAGCAGCTTAGTGGGGGGGAAGGATCAGCCCCAGCATTTT. Its translation is CASSLVGGKDQPQHF.

This clonotype was counted ten times or more. The chain employs TRBV5-4 and TRBJ1-6; 10 nucleotides align to TRBD1. Germline CDR1 SGHNT, CDR2 YYREEE (reference sequence). With V trimmed by 4 bases and J by 7 bases, 5 bases remained unmatched. The CDR3 runs to 15 residues. The CDR3 coding sequence is TGTGCCAGCAGCGTGGGGGACAGGGGCAATTCACCCCTCCACTTT. The encoded protein is CASSVGDRGNSPLHF.

This clonotype was counted at least ten times. The chain combines TRBV7-2 with TRBJ2-7; D remains ambiguous. Trimming took off 3 bases at V and 3 bases at J, with 6 bases between the two ends. The CDR3 totals 12 residues. The germline V gene encodes CDR1 SGHTA and CDR2 FQGNSA. The CDR3 loop reads CASSLSIYEQYF. Written as DNA, the CDR3 is TGTGCCAGCAGCTTGTCCATCTACGAGCAGTACTTC.

At least ten counts were recorded for this clonotype. The chain couples TRBV7-2 to TRBJ1-5; unclear D gene. V was pared by 5 bases and J by 3 bases, with 17 bases between. The CDR3 contains 16 residues. Germline V lookup: CDR1 SGHTA, CDR2 FQGNSA. The CDR3 loop reads CASSPGVGRINQPQHF. The CDR3 bases are TGTGCCAGCAGCCCTGGGGTCGGACGGATCAATCAGCCCCAGCATTTT.

The sample holds a few counts of this clonotype. The rearrangement joins TRBV4-1 to TRBJ1-6; D gene uncertain. The ends were cut back, 0 bases at V and 6 bases at J, with 12 bases in the middle. In germline, CDR1 is MGHRA, CDR2 YSYEKL. This CDR3 contains 16 residues. This chain's CDR3 is CASSQDLGRSNSPLHF. For the CDR3, the DNA is TGCGCCAGCAGCCAAGATTTAGGACGTTCTAATTCACCCCTCCACTTT.